This T cell receptor (beta chain) was obtained from a study of blood T cell repertoires in COVID-19. The CDR3 has 14 residues. CDR1 and CDR2 (germline): MNHNY, SVGAGI (reference sequence). With 9 bases removed from V and 1 base from J, the gap between germline ends came to 15 bases. Clones were sequenced by immunoSEQ multiplex PCR, and TCRdb holds only the in-frame ones, with some missing. Of some 190,000 clones listed, about 84% are singletons. The specimen sequenced was PBMCs or T cells enriched from blood (not recorded which). This receptor was identified in a man aged 35 to 55 with acute COVID-19. The chain employs TRBV6-6 and TRBJ1-1; a possible D gene is TRBD1 (5 bases). CDR3 nucleotides: TGTGCCAGTGTACCCTCGACAGAGAACACTGAAGCTTTCTTT. Protein sequence: CASVPSTENTEAFF.